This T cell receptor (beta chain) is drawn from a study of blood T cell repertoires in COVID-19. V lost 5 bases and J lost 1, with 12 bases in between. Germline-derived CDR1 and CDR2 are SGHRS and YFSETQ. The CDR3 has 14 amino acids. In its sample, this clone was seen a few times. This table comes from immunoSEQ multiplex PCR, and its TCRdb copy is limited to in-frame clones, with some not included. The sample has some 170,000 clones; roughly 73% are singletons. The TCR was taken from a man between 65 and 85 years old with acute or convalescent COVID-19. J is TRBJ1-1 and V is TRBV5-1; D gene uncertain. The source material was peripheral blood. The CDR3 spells CASRAEGQNTEAFF. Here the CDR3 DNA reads TGCGCCAGCAGGGCGGAGGGCCAGAACACTGAAGCTTTCTTT.